Listed below are T cell receptor beta chains from one sample, sequenced in a study of blood T cell repertoires in COVID-19. Method: immunoSEQ multiplex PCR; TCRdb's copy keeps in-frame clones and lacks some. Counted here are 300,000 to 450,000 clones, around 87% occurring once; the ten biggest clones make up 1.3%. The specimen was PBMCs or T cells enriched from blood (not recorded which). Receptor source: a man aged 25 to 45 who had recovered from COVID-19. Each CDR3 is given with its conserved first and last residue. D genes are given only for firm matches. Size is stated for part of the rows, as once, few or many counts, or as a class when the clone is expanded.

j_gene: TRBJ2-1
abundance: .
d_gene: TRBD2
v_gene: TRBV9
CDR3aa: CASSVEGTTYNEQFF
CDR3nt: TGTGCCAGCAGCGTAGAAGGGACTACCTACAATGAGCAGTTCTTC

j_gene: TRBJ1-6
abundance: .
d_gene: TRBD1
v_gene: TRBV3-1/TRBV3-2
CDR3aa: CASSRGQYNSPLHF
CDR3nt: TGTGCCAGCAGCCGGGGACAGTATAATTCACCCCTCCACTTT

j_gene: TRBJ1-2
abundance: .
d_gene: .
v_gene: TRBV27
CDR3aa: CASSLKPGYYGYTF
CDR3nt: TGTGCCAGCAGTTTAAAGCCGGGATACTATGGCTACACCTTC

j_gene: TRBJ2-1
abundance: .
d_gene: TRBD2
v_gene: TRBV7-3
CDR3aa: CASSATSGGLNEQFF
CDR3nt: TGTGCCAGCAGCGCAACTAGCGGGGGACTCAATGAGCAGTTCTTC

j_gene: TRBJ2-2
abundance: .
d_gene: .
v_gene: TRBV6-5
CDR3aa: CASSYSRPANTGELFF
CDR3nt: TGTGCCAGCAGTTACTCGCGGCCAGCGAACACCGGGGAGCTGTTTTTT

j_gene: TRBJ2-2
abundance: .
d_gene: .
v_gene: TRBV7-9
CDR3aa: CASSPLGALDSGELFF
CDR3nt: TGTGCCAGCAGCCCATTGGGGGCCTTGGACAGCGGGGAGCTGTTTTTT

j_gene: TRBJ1-1
abundance: once
d_gene: .
v_gene: TRBV7-9
CDR3aa: CASSLGRVNTEAFF
CDR3nt: TGTGCCAGCAGCTTAGGTCGGGTAAACACTGAAGCTTTCTTT

j_gene: TRBJ1-6
abundance: .
d_gene: TRBD1
v_gene: TRBV7-6
CDR3aa: CASSGKPGQKDSSYNSPLHF
CDR3nt: TGTGCCAGCAGCGGCAAACCGGGACAGAAAGACAGCTCCTATAATTCACCCCTCCACTTT

j_gene: TRBJ1-1
abundance: .
d_gene: .
v_gene: TRBV27
CDR3aa: CASSLWGDYTEAFF
CDR3nt: TGTGCCAGCAGTTTATGGGGGGACTACACTGAAGCTTTCTTT

j_gene: TRBJ1-1
abundance: .
d_gene: TRBD1
v_gene: TRBV10-3
CDR3aa: CAISTDRGQSTEAFF
CDR3nt: TGTGCCATCAGTACTGACAGGGGTCAGAGCACTGAAGCTTTCTTT

j_gene: TRBJ2-7
abundance: once
d_gene: TRBD1
v_gene: TRBV5-1
CDR3aa: CASSTSRGSYEQYF
CDR3nt: TGCGCCAGCAGCACTTCCAGGGGGTCCTACGAGCAGTACTTC

j_gene: TRBJ1-2
abundance: .
d_gene: TRBD1
v_gene: TRBV28
CDR3aa: CASRETGVFGYTF
CDR3nt: TGTGCCAGCAGGGAAACAGGGGTATTCGGCTACACCTTC

j_gene: TRBJ1-4
abundance: .
d_gene: .
v_gene: TRBV19
CDR3aa: CASRPPGRTNEKLFF
CDR3nt: TGTGCCAGCCGTCCCCCAGGCAGAACTAATGAAAAACTGTTTTTT

j_gene: TRBJ1-1
abundance: once
d_gene: .
v_gene: TRBV12-1
CDR3aa: CASSLHDRGPTEAFF
CDR3nt: TGTGCCAGCAGCTTACACGACAGGGGGCCCACTGAAGCTTTCTTT

j_gene: TRBJ2-1
abundance: once
d_gene: TRBD2
v_gene: TRBV2
CDR3aa: CASRRSGTSGGAYNEQFF
CDR3nt: TGTGCCAGCAGACGCTCCGGGACTAGCGGGGGGGCCTACAATGAGCAGTTCTTC

j_gene: TRBJ2-7
abundance: .
d_gene: .
v_gene: TRBV6-5
CDR3aa: CASSHRAPYEQYF
CDR3nt: TGTGCCAGCAGCCACAGGGCTCCGTACGAGCAGTACTTC

j_gene: TRBJ2-2
abundance: .
d_gene: TRBD2
v_gene: TRBV27
CDR3aa: CASSSLAGGDTGELFF
CDR3nt: TGTGCCAGCAGTTCACTAGCGGGGGGGGACACCGGGGAGCTGTTTTTT

j_gene: TRBJ2-2
abundance: few
d_gene: .
v_gene: TRBV6-5
CDR3aa: CASRTTTSNTGELFF
CDR3nt: TGTGCCAGCAGAACGACTACGTCGAACACCGGGGAGCTGTTTTTT

j_gene: TRBJ2-7
abundance: .
d_gene: TRBD1
v_gene: TRBV19
CDR3aa: CASGRTGYEQYF
CDR3nt: TGTGCCAGTGGTCGGACAGGCTACGAGCAGTACTTC

j_gene: TRBJ1-4
abundance: once
d_gene: .
v_gene: TRBV6-5
CDR3aa: CASSYRGGGEKLFF
CDR3nt: TGTGCCAGCAGTTACAGAGGGGGGGGTGAAAAACTGTTTTTT

j_gene: TRBJ2-1
abundance: .
d_gene: .
v_gene: TRBV12-3/TRBV12-4
CDR3aa: CASSWGQGNEQFF
CDR3nt: TGTGCCAGCAGTTGGGGGCAGGGGAATGAGCAGTTCTTC

j_gene: TRBJ1-4
abundance: .
d_gene: TRBD1
v_gene: TRBV19
CDR3aa: CASLDRAVEKLFF
CDR3nt: TGTGCCAGTCTGGACAGGGCGGTGGAAAAACTGTTTTTT

j_gene: TRBJ2-5
abundance: .
d_gene: .
v_gene: TRBV12-3/TRBV12-4
CDR3aa: CASSTVRETQYF
CDR3nt: TGTGCCAGCAGTACCGTTAGAGAGACCCAGTACTTC

j_gene: TRBJ2-7
abundance: few
d_gene: .
v_gene: TRBV19
CDR3aa: CASSTPGDSIGEQYF
CDR3nt: TGTGCCAGTAGTACCCCCGGGGACTCGATAGGCGAGCAGTACTTC

j_gene: TRBJ2-5
abundance: .
d_gene: TRBD2
v_gene: TRBV6-6
CDR3aa: CASSYLAGKETQYF
CDR3nt: TGTGCCAGCAGTTACCTAGCGGGCAAAGAGACCCAGTACTTC

j_gene: TRBJ1-6
abundance: .
d_gene: TRBD1
v_gene: TRBV19
CDR3aa: CASSVSQGVNSPLHF
CDR3nt: TGTGCCAGTAGCGTATCCCAGGGGGTTAATTCACCCCTCCACTTT

j_gene: TRBJ2-5
abundance: .
d_gene: .
v_gene: TRBV5-1
CDR3aa: CASSFETPGGQETQYF
CDR3nt: TGCGCCAGCAGCTTCGAAACCCCCGGGGGACAAGAGACCCAGTACTTC

j_gene: TRBJ2-2
abundance: .
d_gene: .
v_gene: TRBV7-9
CDR3aa: CASSLNAGNTGELFF
CDR3nt: TGTGCCAGCAGCTTAAACGCAGGCAACACCGGGGAGCTGTTTTTT

j_gene: TRBJ1-2
abundance: .
d_gene: TRBD1
v_gene: TRBV18
CDR3aa: CASSPTQLTGGFLYGYTF
CDR3nt: TGTGCCAGCTCACCTACCCAATTGACAGGGGGTTTTCTCTATGGCTACACCTTC

j_gene: TRBJ2-7
abundance: .
d_gene: TRBD1
v_gene: TRBV19
CDR3aa: CASSGPGQGYEQYF
CDR3nt: TGTGCCAGTAGTGGACCGGGACAGGGCTACGAGCAGTACTTC